These 28 T cell receptor beta chains were all obtained from the same sample, sequenced in a study of T-cell memory formation after mild COVID-19. Each CDR3 protein is one row after TCRdb ran MiXCR on the 5' RACE reads. Of a few hundred thousand distinct CDR3 sequences listed, approximately 19% are singletons. The sequencing sample was made of PBMCs or a T cell subset sorted from them (not recorded which). The receptors here all came from a man between 18 and 29 years old who had mild COVID-19 (a few samples of this study predate the infection). Cell type and time point are not known.

The chain carries TRBV6-5 and TRBJ2-3; D not certain. Per the germline V gene, CDR1 is MNHEY and CDR2 is SVGAGI. This CDR3 spans 16 amino acids. V lost 0 bases and J 6 bases, leaving 16 bases between the germline ends. The CDR3 sequence: CASSYSRRPPRDTQYF. DNA of the CDR3: TGTGCCAGCAGTTACTCGAGAAGGCCTCCTCGGGATACGCAGTATTTT.

This sequence joins TRBV7-2 and TRBJ2-2; unclear D gene. The V gene lost 5 bases and the J gene lost 6 bases, with 10 bases spanning the gap. Germline CDR1 reads SGHTA; CDR2 reads FQGNSA. The CDR3 sequence is 13 residues long. CDR3 DNA sequence: TGTGCCAGCAGCCAAGCCGGGTCCGGGGAGCTGTTTTTT. It codes for CASSQAGSGELFF.

The rearrangement joins TRBV11-3 to TRBJ1-2; 7 bases line up with TRBD1. V lost 4 bases, J lost 0 bases, and 8 bases stayed unmatched. Germline CDR1 and CDR2: SGHNT and YENEEA. This CDR3 contains 16 residues. In DNA form, the CDR3 reads TGTGCCAGCAGCTCAATGATGGACAGGCCTAACTATGGCTACACCTTC. Protein sequence: CASSSMMDRPNYGYTF.

V and J are TRBV7-8 and TRBJ1-5, with 7 positions matching TRBD1. V gave up 5 bases and J gave up 7 bases; unmatched junction bases: 5. This CDR3 is 13 amino acids long. Looked up from germline, CDR1 is SGHVS and CDR2 is FQNEAQ. CDR3 coding DNA: TGTGCCAGCAGCGGAACAGGGGAACAGCCCCAGCATTTT. It is translated as CASSGTGEQPQHF.

The table lists this clonotype with a few counts. The V and J genes are TRBV7-2 and TRBJ2-5; the D is unclear. The CDR3 sequence is 13 residues long. Trimming removed 6 bases from V and 5 bases from J, with 13 bases in between. Germline CDR1 reads SGHTA; CDR2 reads FQGNSA. CDR3 protein: CASSSTILETQYF. CDR3 sequence (DNA): TGTGCCAGCAGTAGCACAATTCTGGAGACCCAGTACTTC. Supplemented by reference TRBV7-2 and TRBJ2-5, the full variable domain reads GAGVSQSPSNKVTEKGKDVELRCDPISGHTALYWYRQSLGQGLEFLIYFQGNSAPDKSGLPSDRFSAERTGGSVSTLTIQRTQQEDSAVYLCASSSTILETQYFGPGTRLLVL.

The V and J genes are TRBV6-6 and TRBJ1-3; 7 bases are shared with TRBD1. V lost 5 bases and J lost 0; bases outside the gene matches: 10. The CDR3 consists of 17 residues. Germline V lookup: CDR1 MNHNY, CDR2 SVGAGI (reference sequence). CDR3 sequence: CASSPMGQSVSGNTIYF. As DNA, the CDR3 is TGTGCCAGCAGTCCTATGGGACAGTCCGTCTCTGGAAACACCATATATTTT.

The chain links TRBV12-3 or TRBV12-4 to TRBJ1-2; D is perhaps TRBD1 (6 bases). Trimming removed 5 bases from V and 8 bases from J, with 15 bases in between. The CDR3 contains 13 residues. This CDR3 is CASSLRGSRGYTF. Written as DNA, the CDR3 is TGTGCCAGCAGTCTCAGGGGATCGAGGGGCTACACCTTC.

In regard to this clonotype: The CDR3 ends on some other residue instead of the conserved phenylalanine or tryptophan, so this is likely a read error. The chain links TRBV29-1 to TRBJ2-1, with D tentatively TRBD2 (6 bases). Germline CDR1 reads SQVTM; CDR2 reads ANQGSEA. This CDR3 contains 13 residues. Deletions cut 4 bases from V and 9 bases from J, with 16 bases between. The CDR3 region is CSVVRSGGTEQFL. CDR3 nucleotides: TGCAGCGTTGTTAGGTCCGGGGGAACTGAGCAGTTCTTA.

The gene calls are TRBV7-9 and TRBJ2-6; 8 bases fit TRBD1. V shed 4 bases and J 0 bases; nucleotides not matched to a gene: 8. This CDR3 spans 18 amino acids. Per the germline V gene, CDR1 is SEHNR and CDR2 is FQNEAQ (reference sequence). CDR3 in amino acids: CASSSRQGRVSGANVLTF. The CDR3 DNA reads TGTGCCAGCAGCTCGCGACAGGGGCGAGTCTCTGGGGCCAACGTCCTGACTTTC. Together with reference TRBV7-9 and TRBJ2-6, the CDR3 gives the full variable domain: DTGVSQNPRHKITKRGQNVTFRCDPISEHNRLYWYRQTLGQGPEFLTYFQNEAQLEKSRLLSDRFSAERPKGSFSTLEIQRTEQGDSAMYLCASSSRQGRVSGANVLTFGAGSRLTVL.

This sequence joins TRBV12-3 or TRBV12-4 and TRBJ2-7; D is perhaps TRBD1 (6 bases). Trimming shortened V by 6 bases and J by 2 bases, and 17 bases separated the two germline ends. This CDR3 region has 15 residues. This CDR3 reads CASSSTDSRPYEQYF. DNA of the CDR3: TGTGCCAGCAGCTCCACGGACAGTCGGCCCTACGAGCAGTACTTC.

This sequence joins TRBV10-3 and TRBJ2-7; no definite D call. Germline loops: CDR1 ENHRY, CDR2 SYGVKD. CDR3 length equals 13 residues. V was pared by 4 bases and J by 2 bases, with 9 bases between. CDR3: CAISALGTYEQYV. In nucleotides, the CDR3 is TGTGCCATCAGTGCGCTAGGGACCTACGAGCAGTACGTC.

This clonotype came up a few times. The chain employs TRBV5-1 and TRBJ2-3; TRBD1 is a possible D gene (6 bases). CDR1 is SGHRS and CDR2 is YFSETQ in the germline V gene. Trimming took 6 bases from V and 0 from J, leaving 14 bases between them. The CDR3 is made up of 15 amino acids. The CDR3 loop reads CASNPRGYSTDTQYF. The CDR3, as DNA: TGCGCCAGCAACCCGAGGGGGTACAGCACAGATACGCAGTATTTT.

This clonotype has only a few counts. The V gene is TRBV28, the J gene TRBJ1-1; possible D gene TRBD1, 5 bases. With 5 bases removed from V and 4 bases from J, the gap between germline ends came to 20 bases. The CDR3 runs to 16 residues. Germline V CDR1 and CDR2: MDHEN, SYDVKM. The CDR3 sequence is CASSPRGLRKGTEAFF. Here the CDR3 DNA reads TGTGCCAGCAGTCCACGGGGCCTCAGAAAAGGCACTGAAGCTTTCTTT. Filled out from reference TRBV28 and TRBJ1-1, the complete variable domain reads DVKVTQSSRYLVKRTGEKVFLECVQDMDHENMFWYRQDPGLGLRLIYFSYDVKMKEKGDIPEGYSVSREKKERFSLILESASTNQTSMYLCASSPRGLRKGTEAFFGQGTRLTVV.

The rearrangement joins TRBV29-1 to TRBJ2-7; D call uncertain. The CDR3 spans 11 residues. The V gene lost 6 bases and the J gene lost 0 bases, with 6 bases spanning the gap. CDR1 and CDR2 (germline): SQVTM, ANQGSEA. The CDR3 loop reads CSVQDSYEQYF. CDR3 DNA: TGCAGCGTCCAAGACTCCTACGAGCAGTACTTC.

The table lists this clonotype with many counts. This rearrangement joins TRBV6-5 to TRBJ2-7, with 7 nucleotides matching TRBD1. The V gene end was trimmed by 6 bases and the J gene end by 0 bases; junction bases not matched to a gene: 5. The CDR3 length is 14 residues. CDR1 and CDR2 (germline): MNHEY, SVGAGI. The CDR3 region is CASRSGQSSYEQYF. The DNA of the CDR3 is TGTGCCAGCAGGTCGGGACAGAGCTCCTACGAGCAGTACTTC.

The V and J genes are TRBV15 and TRBJ2-1, with 8 bases identical to TRBD2. The CDR3 is 16 residues long. Germline assignment: CDR1 LNHNV and CDR2 YYDKDF (reference sequence). Trimming took 1 base from V and 8 from J; bases not matched to a gene: 10. CDR3 bases: TGTGCCACCAGCAGAGGGGCGGGGGGACCCGCCCATGAGCAGTTCTTC. It codes for CATSRGAGGPAHEQFF.

V usage is TRBV5-1 and J usage is TRBJ2-7, with D hard to call. Germline-derived CDR1 and CDR2 are SGHRS and YFSETQ. Trimming stripped 4 bases from V and 2 bases from J, with 4 bases between. This CDR3 comprises 11 residues. The CDR3 coding sequence is TGCGCCAGCAGCCTTCCCTACGAGCAGTACGTC. Translating it yields CASSLPYEQYV.

The chain links TRBV5-5 to TRBJ1-2, with unresolved D. Germline V gene sequence: CDR1 SGHKS, CDR2 YYEKEE (reference sequence). V gave up 1 base and J gave up 7 bases, with 17 bases separating them. This CDR3 comprises 15 residues. CDR3 sequence reads: CASSLSVIPGGGYTF. The CDR3 DNA reads TGTGCCAGCAGCTTGTCGGTAATACCAGGAGGTGGCTACACCTTC.

A few counts support this clonotype. The chain has TRBV5-1 and TRBJ2-3, with D possibly being TRBD1 (5 bases). Germline V gene data show CDR1 as SGHRS and CDR2 as YFSETQ. Trimming took 2 bases from V and 2 from J, leaving 9 bases between them. The CDR3 extends over 14 amino acids. CDR3 DNA: TGCGCCAGCAGCTTTGACAGATACACAGATACGCAGTATTTT. Translation: CASSFDRYTDTQYF.

This clonotype was recorded a few times. The rearrangement links TRBV7-8 to TRBJ2-7; D gene uncertain. The CDR3 loop spans 13 amino acids. V lost 2 bases to trimming and J lost 3 bases, with 8 bases between them. CDR1 is SGHVS and CDR2 is FQNEAQ in the germline V gene. CDR3 protein: CASSLNSLYEQYV. CDR3 DNA sequence: TGTGCCAGCAGCTTAAACAGCCTCTACGAGCAGTACGTC.

The CDR3 spells CASSLERGYEQYV. The CDR3 DNA sequence: TGCGCCAGCAGCTTGGAGAGGGGGTACGAGCAGTACGTC. This rearrangement joins TRBV5-1 to TRBJ2-7, with D possibly TRBD1 on 6 matching bases. CDR1 is SGHRS, CDR2 YFSETQ, per germline. Trimming pared 0 bases from V and 4 bases from J, leaving 8 bases between. The CDR3 consists of 13 residues.

This clonotype was counted only a few times. The chain combines TRBV24-1 with TRBJ2-2; 9 bases fit TRBD1. Germline trimming cut 4 bases from V and 4 bases from J; bases unmatched to any gene: 9. Germline V gene data show CDR1 as KGHDR and CDR2 as SFDVKD. The CDR3 is made up of 17 amino acids. The CDR3 reads CATSDSRPDRGTGELFF. The CDR3 nucleotides are TGTGCCACCAGTGACTCTAGGCCGGACAGGGGCACCGGGGAGCTGTTTTTT.

V is TRBV14 and J is TRBJ2-1; D call uncertain. V lost 3 bases, J lost 12 bases, and 12 bases lay in between. Germline values: CDR1 SGHDN, CDR2 FVKESK. This CDR3 has 12 amino acids. For the CDR3, the DNA is TGTGCCAGCAGCCAGACATCCTTGGCGCAGTTCTTC. Translation gives CASSQTSLAQFF.

The sample holds a few counts of this clonotype. The chain is built from TRBV7-9 and TRBJ2-7, with 9 bases fitting TRBD1. CDR3 length equals 17 residues. Germline lookup yields CDR1 SEHNR and CDR2 FQNEAQ (reference sequence). V dropped 5 bases and J dropped 4; count of bases not matched to a gene: 15. CDR3 region: CASSLDPGTGSVYEQYV. CDR3 DNA sequence: TGTGCCAGCAGCCTAGATCCCGGGACAGGGTCGGTTTACGAGCAGTACGTC.

As DNA, the CDR3 is TGTGCCAGCAGCTTAGCGGATGACGCATCGGGTGGCTACACCTTC. Translating it yields CASSLADDASGGYTF. The gene calls are TRBV11-2 and TRBJ1-2, with D unresolved. The germline V gene has CDR1 SGHAT and CDR2 FQNNGV. The ends were cut back, 1 base at V and 7 bases at J, with 16 bases in the middle. The CDR3 totals 15 residues.

The gene calls are TRBV12-3 or TRBV12-4 and TRBJ2-1, with 8 bases matching TRBD1. Unmatched junction bases numbered 3, after V lost 6 bases and J lost 2 bases. The CDR3 loop spans 14 amino acids. The CDR3 DNA reads as TGTGCCAGCAGCTTGACAGGGGCCTACAATGAGCAGTTCTTC. Translation gives CASSLTGAYNEQFF.

This clonotype came up a few times. V and J are TRBV6-5 and TRBJ1-1; 9 bases agree with TRBD1. With 3 bases clipped from V and 1 base from J, the junction kept 3 bases outside the gene matches. Germline loops: CDR1 MNHEY, CDR2 SVGAGI. This CDR3 has 15 amino acids. The CDR3 bases are TGTGCCAGCAGTTATTTGACAGGGGGGAACACTGAAGCTTTCTTT. Its translation is CASSYLTGGNTEAFF.

The chain links TRBV7-9 to TRBJ1-2, with D maybe TRBD1 (6 bases). Trimming cost V 1 base and J 6 bases, with 12 bases left between them. The CDR3 sequence is 14 residues long. Germline V gene sequence: CDR1 SEHNR, CDR2 FQNEAQ (reference sequence). CDR3 residues: CASSLDSGANGYTF. The CDR3 DNA sequence: TGTGCCAGCAGCTTAGATTCGGGGGCTAATGGCTACACCTTC. The variable domain in full, with the rest retrieved from reference TRBV7-9 and TRBJ1-2, is DTGVSQNPRHKITKRGQNVTFRCDPISEHNRLYWYRQTLGQGPEFLTYFQNEAQLEKSRLLSDRFSAERPKGSFSTLEIQRTEQGDSAMYLCASSLDSGANGYTFGSGTRLTVV.